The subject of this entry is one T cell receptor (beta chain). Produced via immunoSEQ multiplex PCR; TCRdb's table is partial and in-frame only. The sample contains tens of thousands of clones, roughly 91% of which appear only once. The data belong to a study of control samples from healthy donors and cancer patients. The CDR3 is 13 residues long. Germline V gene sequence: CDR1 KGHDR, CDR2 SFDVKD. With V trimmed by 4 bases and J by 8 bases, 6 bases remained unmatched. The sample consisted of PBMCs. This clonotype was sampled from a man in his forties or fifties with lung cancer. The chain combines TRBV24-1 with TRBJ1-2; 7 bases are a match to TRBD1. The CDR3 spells CATSDDTGVGYTF. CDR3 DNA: TGTGCCACCAGTGACGATACAGGGGTGGGCTACACCTTC.